This entry describes one TCR beta chain. Its cognate antigen is unknown. This entry comes from a study of cytomegalovirus exposure and HLA in healthy donors. Study-level findings and limits: Investigators reported 150 to 200 TCR beta chains as tied to cytomegalovirus.

Germline V gives CDR1 MGHRA, CDR2 YSYEKL. The CDR3 consists of 13 residues. The germline V and J ends were trimmed by 0 bases and 7 bases, with 9 bases remaining between them. Primers included in the PCR were 60 Vbeta and 13 Jbeta primers. Only in-frame clones appear in the TCRdb table, and some are missing; sequencing was by immunoSEQ multiplex PCR. The sample consists of about 140,000 clones, roughly 80% of them appearing once. The sample comprised PBMCs. The V and J genes are TRBV4-1 and TRBJ1-1; D gene unclear. This receptor was obtained from a man aged 40-49 years in good health and CMV-seronegative. The CDR3 here is CASSQDLAGEAFF. The CDR3 nucleotides are TGCGCCAGCAGCCAAGATCTGGCAGGTGAAGCTTTCTTT.